This T cell receptor beta chain was retrieved from a study of blood T cell repertoires in COVID-19. Study-wide context: The United States, Italy and Spain supplied acute and convalescent COVID-19 samples.

As originally analysed: Scientists estimated how many nucleated cells there were by amplifying reference gene primers. Profiled with immunoSEQ multiplex PCR; TCRdb holds only in-frame clones, not every one. The DNA was the basis for D and trimming; V, J and clone size are from that table. The sample yields about 70,000 clones, under 90% seen once. From germline, CDR1 is LGHNA and CDR2 YSLEER. V was pared by 0 bases and J by 6 bases, with 8 bases of the junction left unmatched. This CDR3 is 16 amino acids long. The receptor comes from a man in his 70s who had recovered from COVID-19. V is TRBV4-3 and J is TRBJ2-1; 7 positions agree with TRBD2. The source material was peripheral blood. CDR3 bases: TGCGCCAGCAGCCAAGATGGAGCGGGGCCTTTCAATGAGCAGTTCTTC. This encodes CASSQDGAGPFNEQFF.